The 18 T cell receptor beta chains in this list originate from one sample, sequenced in a study of OX40 agonist ivuxolimab in advanced cancers. TCRdb keeps only in-frame clones here, not all; method: immunoSEQ multiplex PCR. The sample shows about 26,000 clones, about 85% of them seen only once. Sequences were derived from CD4+ or CD8+ T cells sorted from blood, sampled in a trial of the OX40 agonist ivuxolimab. The origin of the receptors is an adult with an advanced solid tumor such as melanoma, head and neck, liver or kidney cancer.

The chain links TRBV29-1 to TRBJ2-1; D may be TRBD1 (6 bases). CDR3 length: 12 residues. The V end was cut by 4 bases, the J end by 6 bases, with 10 bases between. Germline V CDR1 and CDR2: SQVTM, ANQGSEA. DNA for the CDR3: TGCAGCGTTGGGGGACAATCCAATGAGCAGTTCTTC. This codes for CSVGGQSNEQFF.

V usage is TRBV19 and J usage is TRBJ2-2, with 8 bases fitting TRBD1. The trim removed 3 bases at V and 5 bases at J, leaving 8 bases unmatched. The CDR3 length is 16 residues. The V gene's germline CDR1 is LNHDA and CDR2 SQIVND (reference sequence). The DNA of the CDR3 is TGTGCCAGTAGTATCCCACAGGGGGGAAGGACCGGGGAGCTGTTTTTT. Its translation: CASSIPQGGRTGELFF.

The genes are TRBV4-1 and TRBJ2-1, with D maybe TRBD1 (6 bases). Germline V gene data show CDR1 as MGHRA and CDR2 as YSYEKL. V was trimmed by 4 bases and J by 4 bases, leaving 8 bases between them. CDR3 length: 13 residues. CDR3 coding DNA: TGCGCCAGCAGCCCCGGACAGTACAATGAGCAGTTCTTC. Translation: CASSPGQYNEQFF.

The rearrangement uses TRBV27 and TRBJ2-3; D is unclear. This CDR3 spans 14 amino acids. Germline assignment: CDR1 MNHEY and CDR2 SMNVEV (reference sequence). The germline V and J ends were trimmed by 3 bases and 2 bases, with 9 bases remaining between them. The CDR3 loop is CASSFSLLTDTQYF. The CDR3 bases are TGTGCCAGCAGTTTTAGTTTACTCACAGATACGCAGTATTTT.

The rearrangement uses TRBV15 and TRBJ2-1; 13 bases line up with TRBD2. CDR1 is LNHNV and CDR2 is YYDKDF in the germline V gene (reference sequence). J gave up 16 bases and V 0 bases, and 9 bases lay outside the gene matches. This CDR3 comprises 15 residues. The CDR3 here is CATSRDGGLAGVGFF. The DNA for the CDR3 is TGTGCCACCAGCAGAGATGGAGGACTAGCGGGAGTGGGATTCTTC.

The chain recombines TRBV4-1 with TRBJ1-4; D is unclear. The V end lost 3 bases, the J end lost 7 bases, and 9 bases lay between the germline ends. The CDR3 totals 13 residues. In germline, CDR1 is MGHRA, CDR2 YSYEKL. CDR3 in amino acids: CASSQQLFEKLFF. The CDR3 DNA reads as TGCGCCAGCAGCCAGCAACTTTTTGAAAAACTGTTTTTT.

This clone showed up just a few times. The rearrangement uses TRBV30 and TRBJ1-4; weak D call: TRBD1 (5 bases). Trimming removed 0 bases at V and 5 bases at J, with 13 bases between. The CDR3 length is 15 residues. Germline lookup yields CDR1 GTSNPN and CDR2 SVGIG (reference sequence). The CDR3 DNA is TGTGCCTGGAGTGTAGGAGAGGGGCCCAATGAAAAACTGTTTTTT. This encodes CAWSVGEGPNEKLFF.

The CDR3 protein is CASSFRLAYEQYF. The CDR3 DNA follows: TGTGCCAGCAGCTTCCGACTAGCCTACGAGCAGTACTTC. The J gene is TRBJ2-7, the V gene TRBV11-2, with D possibly matching TRBD2 (6 bases). V dropped 3 bases and J dropped 2 bases, with 8 bases sitting between them. The CDR3 has 13 residues. Germline CDR1 SGHAT, CDR2 FQNNGV.

The genes are TRBV7-9 and TRBJ2-2; unclear D gene. With 8 bases removed from V and 6 bases from J, the gap between germline ends came to 7 bases. The germline V gene encodes CDR1 SEHNR and CDR2 FQNEAQ (reference sequence). The CDR3 contains 11 residues. The CDR3 spells CASPFAGELFF. DNA for the CDR3: TGTGCCAGCCCTTTCGCCGGGGAGCTGTTTTTT.

The chain has TRBV27 and TRBJ2-7; D is perhaps TRBD1 (5 bases). The germline V gene has CDR1 MNHEY and CDR2 SMNVEV (reference sequence). V lost 6 bases and J 3 bases, leaving 12 bases between the germline ends. The CDR3 loop spans 13 amino acids. The CDR3 loop reads CASSTDIGYEQYF. The CDR3, as DNA: TGTGCCAGCAGCACGGACATAGGCTACGAGCAGTACTTC.

This clone was seen only once. The chain recombines TRBV5-1 with TRBJ1-3, with D perhaps matching TRBD1 (5 bases). This CDR3 comprises 15 residues. V gave up 0 bases and J gave up 9 bases, with 16 bases separating them. The germline V gene encodes CDR1 SGHRS and CDR2 YFSETQ. The CDR3 nucleotides read TGCGCCAGCAGCTTGGAGGGTCCGGATGGGACCACCATATATTTT. Translating it yields CASSLEGPDGTTIYF.

The rearrangement links TRBV5-4 to TRBJ2-1; the match to TRBD2 covers 10 bases. Looked up from germline, CDR1 is SGHNT and CDR2 is YYREEE (reference sequence). Trimming removed 4 bases from V and 6 bases from J; junction bases left unmatched: 10. The CDR3 consists of 16 residues. The CDR3 loop reads CASSPTGTSEGNEQFF. The CDR3 nucleotides read TGTGCCAGCAGCCCTACCGGGACTAGCGAGGGCAATGAGCAGTTCTTC.

V gene TRBV4-1 combines with J gene TRBJ2-1; tentatively, D is TRBD2 (6 bases). CDR3 length equals 16 residues. V was shortened by 5 bases and J by 4 bases, with 18 bases between the two germline ends. CDR1 and CDR2 from the germline V gene are MGHRA and YSYEKL. The CDR3 nucleotides are TGCGCCAGCAGCGATAAACGACTAGAACGATACAATGAGCAGTTCTTC. Translated: CASSDKRLERYNEQFF.

The chain links TRBV7-9 to TRBJ2-5; possibly TRBD2 for D (5 bases). Germline V gene sequence: CDR1 SEHNR, CDR2 FQNEAQ (reference sequence). This CDR3 region has 14 residues. Trimming removed 4 bases at V and 2 bases at J, with 11 bases between. The CDR3 region is CASSYSGNQETQYF. CDR3 DNA sequence: TGTGCCAGCAGCTACTCGGGGAATCAAGAGACCCAGTACTTC.

The J gene is TRBJ2-7, the V gene TRBV7-9; D is undetermined. CDR1 is SEHNR and CDR2 is FQNEAQ in the germline V gene (reference sequence). The CDR3 is made up of 15 amino acids. Deletions cut 1 base from V and 2 bases from J, with 12 bases between. The chain's CDR3 is CASSLGSGLTYEQYF. Here the CDR3 DNA reads TGTGCCAGCAGCTTAGGATCTGGGTTAACCTACGAGCAGTACTTC.

The chain carries TRBV11-2 and TRBJ2-1, with no clear D. V was clipped by 2 bases and J by 0 bases, with 8 bases between them. The CDR3 spans 15 residues. The V gene's germline CDR1 is SGHAT and CDR2 FQNNGV. CDR3 coding DNA: TGTGCCAGCAGCTTACTACGCAGCTCCTACAATGAGCAGTTCTTC. Translation: CASSLLRSSYNEQFF.

This chain links TRBV9 with TRBJ2-2; D is perhaps TRBD1 or TRBD2 (9 bases each). Trimming shortened V by 1 base and J by 5 bases, and 18 bases separated the two germline ends. This CDR3 is 17 amino acids long. Per germline, CDR1 SGDLS and CDR2 YYNGEE. The CDR3 region has the DNA TGTGCCAGCAGCGTAAGCGGGGGGACAGGGCGAACCGGGGAGCTGTTTTTT. This gives the protein CASSVSGGTGRTGELFF.

The V gene is TRBV10-3, the J gene TRBJ2-1; 7 nucleotides align to TRBD2. This CDR3 spans 15 amino acids. Germline loops: CDR1 ENHRY, CDR2 SYGVKD. V shed 5 bases and J 8 bases; nucleotides not matched to a gene: 12. CDR3 in amino acids: CAISFWSGISDEQFF. CDR3 DNA: TGTGCCATCAGTTTCTGGAGCGGGATAAGCGATGAGCAGTTCTTC.